These 28 T cell receptor beta chains originate from one sample sequenced in a study of regulatory T cells in long-lasting Graves disease. CDR3-region Arm-PCR and iRepertoire HTBI primers produced the TCR beta libraries. TCRdb passed the multiplex PCR reads through MiXCR, listing each CDR3 protein once. This sample carries hundreds of thousands of distinct CDR3 sequences, 15% of them seen once, and the ten largest clones take about 8.3%. The time point is: newly diagnosed GD, antithyroid drugs for less than 3 months. RNA from PBMCs was the source of the TCR library. These records were also assigned to another study, of T cells in Graves' hyperthyroidism and ophthalmopathy.

Sequences were derived from peripheral blood mononuclear cells (PBMCs), sampled at new diagnosis, from a patient treated with antithyroid drugs. The receptor source for this set is a woman between 35 and 50 years old with Graves disease.

This clonotype was detected ten times or more. The chain is built from TRBV14 and TRBJ2-7; the match to TRBD1 covers 7 bases. The V and J ends lost 4 bases and 2 bases, in that order; junction bases with no gene match: 8. CDR1 and CDR2 (germline): SGHDN, FVKESK. CDR3 length: 15 amino acids. The CDR3 bases are TGTGCCAGCAGCCCGATGGACAGGCTAGCCTACGAGCAGTACTTC. Its protein product is CASSPMDRLAYEQYF.

There are many counts of this clonotype. This sequence joins TRBV12-3 or TRBV12-4 and TRBJ2-7; D not resolved. V was clipped by 6 bases and J by 0 bases, with 9 bases between them. The CDR3 length is 13 residues. In nucleotides, the CDR3 is TGTGCCAGCAGCTTTCAGAGCTCCTACGAGCAGTACTTC. Encoded protein: CASSFQSSYEQYF.

This clonotype was recorded at least ten times. CDR3 sequence (DNA): TGTGCCATCAGTGAAAGACAGGGGCGCCGGGAGCTGTTTTTT. Translating gives CAISERQGRRELFF. V and J are TRBV10-3 and TRBJ2-2; 8 nucleotides align to TRBD1. Germline CDR1 ENHRY, CDR2 SYGVKD. This CDR3 spans 14 amino acids. V gave up 3 bases and J gave up 9 bases; unmatched junction bases: 6.

The sample holds many counts of this clonotype. The chain couples TRBV2 to TRBJ2-1, with TRBD1 as a possible D gene (6 bases). The length of the CDR3 is 14 residues. The germline V and J ends were trimmed by 5 bases and 2 bases, with 10 bases remaining between them. Looked up from germline, CDR1 is SNHLY and CDR2 is FYNNEI. The CDR3 bases are TGTGCCAGCAGTATGAGGACAGCCTACAATGAGCAGTTCTTC. Amino acids: CASSMRTAYNEQFF.

Many counts were recorded for this clonotype. This chain connects TRBV27 to TRBJ2-7; 9 nucleotides match TRBD1. The CDR3 runs to 14 residues. The germline gives CDR1 MNHEY, CDR2 SMNVEV (reference sequence). Unmatched junction bases numbered 6, after V lost 3 bases and J lost 6 bases. CDR3 amino acids: CASSFPGQGGEQYF. In DNA form, the CDR3 reads TGTGCCAGCAGTTTCCCGGGACAGGGAGGCGAGCAGTACTTC.

Many counts were recorded for this clonotype. The junction and the germline gene differ at one end; a read error may be behind it. The gene calls are TRBV28 and TRBJ2-7; maybe TRBD1 (7 bases). The germline V gene has CDR1 MDHEN and CDR2 SYDVKM. The CDR3 totals 14 residues. CDR3 residues: CASSFGAGGYEQYF. The CDR3 DNA is TGCGCCAGCAGCTTTGGAGCAGGGGGGTACGAGCAGTACTTC. Looking up the rest from reference TRBV28 and TRBJ2-7 gives the full variable domain: DVKVTQSSRYLVKRTGEKVFLECVQDMDHENMFWYRQDPGLGLRLIYFSYDVKMKEKGDIPEGYSVSREKKERFSLILESASTNQTSMYLCASSFGAGGYEQYFGPGTRLTVT.

There are many counts of this clonotype. The chain combines TRBV7-2 with TRBJ1-2, with a weak D call TRBD1 (5 bases). The V gene lost 4 bases and the J gene lost 4 bases, with 10 bases spanning the gap. This CDR3 has 13 amino acids. Germline CDR1 and CDR2: SGHTA and FQGNSA. The CDR3, as DNA: TGTGCCAGCAGCTGGGACGGCCTCTATGGCTACACCTTC. It codes for CASSWDGLYGYTF.

This clonotype was detected ten times or more. The chain carries TRBV11-2 and TRBJ2-5; D tentatively reads TRBD1 or TRBD2 (5 bases each). The CDR3 sequence is 14 residues long. V was clipped by 2 bases and J by 5 bases, with 12 bases between them. The germline V gene has CDR1 SGHAT and CDR2 FQNNGV. The CDR3 bases are TGTGCCAGCAGCTTACAATTGGGGGAGGAGACCCAGTACTTC. Its translation is CASSLQLGEETQYF.

This clonotype was seen at least ten times. J is TRBJ1-6 and V is TRBV20-1; unclear D gene. The germline gives CDR1 DFQATT, CDR2 SNEGSKA (reference sequence). V lost 4 bases to trimming and J lost 8 bases, with 15 bases between them. The CDR3 is 14 amino acids. The CDR3 nucleotides are TGCAGTGCTACGCCTGGCGGGCCGGATTCACCCCTCCACTTT. This encodes CSATPGGPDSPLHF.

The chain employs TRBV6-1 and TRBJ2-5; 12 bases are shared with TRBD2. With V trimmed by 5 bases and J by 5 bases, 9 bases remained unmatched. Germline V CDR1 and CDR2: MNHNS, SASEGT. There are 16 residues in the CDR3. The DNA for the CDR3 is TGTGCCAGCAGTATATCACGGACTAGCGGGATGGAGACCCAGTACTTC. Translation: CASSISRTSGMETQYF.

A few counts support this clonotype. This sequence joins TRBV9 and TRBJ2-2, with 14 nucleotides matching TRBD2. Looked up from germline, CDR1 is SGDLS and CDR2 is YYNGEE. With V trimmed by 0 bases and J by 3 bases, 7 bases remained unmatched. The CDR3 covers 19 residues. Here the CDR3 reads CASSVEWGLAGDDTGELFF. CDR3 nucleotides: TGTGCCAGCAGCGTAGAATGGGGACTAGCGGGAGACGACACCGGGGAGCTGTTTTTT.

Only a few counts were recorded for this clonotype. V gene TRBV29-1 combines with J gene TRBJ1-1, with 8 bases that match TRBD1. The CDR3 contains 15 residues. Trimming at V came to 4 bases and at J to 4 bases, leaving 11 bases not matched to a gene. Germline-derived CDR1 and CDR2 are SQVTM and ANQGSEA. CDR3 protein: CSVVGGQGIGTEAFF. The CDR3, as DNA: TGCAGCGTTGTAGGCGGACAGGGAATTGGCACTGAAGCTTTCTTT.

This clonotype was seen once. This clone may be a read error of a much larger clone one base away. The V and J genes are TRBV11-2 and TRBJ2-4; D uncertain. Trimming removed 1 base at V and 13 bases at J, with 17 bases between. In germline, CDR1 is SGHAT, CDR2 FQNNGV. The CDR3 contains 14 residues. The CDR3 DNA reads as TGTGCCAGCAGCTTAGGAGTTGGTTACGGTGAGCAGTACTTC. Protein sequence: CASSLGVGYGEQYF.

This chain uses TRBV9 with TRBJ2-1; D gene uncertain. The germline V gene encodes CDR1 SGDLS and CDR2 YYNGEE. The V end was cut by 2 bases, the J end by 1 base, with 7 bases between. The CDR3 totals 14 residues. The CDR3 here is CASSVWGSYNEQFF. CDR3 DNA sequence: TGTGCCAGCAGCGTGTGGGGTTCCTACAATGAGCAGTTCTTC.

This clonotype was seen a handful of times. The V call is TRBV4-1, the J call TRBJ2-1, with D possibly TRBD1 on 6 matching bases. The CDR3 has 13 amino acids. V dropped 2 bases and J dropped 6 bases, with 8 bases sitting between them. Germline lookup yields CDR1 MGHRA and CDR2 YSYEKL. The CDR3 reads CASSQRGGNEQFF. The CDR3 bases are TGCGCCAGCAGCCAAAGAGGGGGCAATGAGCAGTTCTTC.

In regard to this clonotype: Mismatch with germline at one junction end may stem from a read error. This sequence joins TRBV3-1 and TRBJ1-2; D remains unclear. Germline V gives CDR1 LGHDT, CDR2 YNNKEL (reference sequence). This CDR3 is built from 15 residues. CDR3 amino acids: CASSHVLRPNYGYAF. DNA of the CDR3: TGTGCCAGCAGCCACGTTCTTAGGCCGAACTATGGCTACGCCTTC.

In DNA form, the CDR3 reads TGTGCCAGTAGTATAAGTTCCCCAGATACGCAGTATTTT. Translation: CASSISSPDTQYF. This chain uses TRBV19 with TRBJ2-3; D not resolved. Trimming left V 2 bases short and J 4 bases short, with 7 bases between. The CDR3 is 13 residues long. Germline V gene lookup returns CDR1 LNHDA and CDR2 SQIVND (reference sequence). The whole variable domain, remainder taken from reference TRBV19 and TRBJ2-3, is DGGITQSPKYLFRKEGQNVTLSCEQNLNHDAMYWYRQDPGQGLRLIYYSQIVNDFQKGDIAEGYSVSREKKESFPLTVTSAQKNPTAFYLCASSISSPDTQYFGPGTRLTVL.

This clonotype has just a few counts. The chain couples TRBV6-2 or TRBV6-3 to TRBJ2-7; 7 bases align to TRBD2. The CDR3 runs to 14 residues. Germline V gene lookup returns CDR1 MNHEY and CDR2 SVGEGT. V shed 5 bases and J 3 bases; nucleotides not matched to a gene: 7. CDR3 coding DNA: TGTGCCAGCAGTGAGGAGGGCGGGGGCTACGAGCAGTACTTC. This gives the protein CASSEEGGGYEQYF.

In its sample, this clonotype was seen many times. The CDR3 protein is CASTSRTSGTGEQFF. The DNA for the CDR3 is TGTGCCAGCACTTCCAGGACTAGCGGGACCGGTGAGCAGTTCTTC. This chain connects TRBV27 to TRBJ2-1, with TRBD2 identical over 12 bases. V lost 7 bases, J lost 9 bases, and 10 bases stayed unmatched. Germline CDR1 MNHEY, CDR2 SMNVEV (reference sequence). This CDR3 is built from 15 residues.

With regard to this clonotype: At one end the junction does not follow the germline gene, possibly because of a read error. This chain links TRBV27 with TRBJ2-1; the D gene is possibly TRBD2 (6 bases). Germline CDR1 is MNHEY and CDR2 is SMNVEV (reference sequence). This CDR3 has 15 residues. The chain's CDR3 is CSSRLTSGAYNEQFF. The CDR3 DNA follows: TGTTCCAGCAGGCTGACTAGTGGCGCCTACAATGAGCAGTTCTTC.

This clonotype was counted many times. The V and J genes are TRBV7-9 and TRBJ2-1; D might be TRBD1 or TRBD2, each matching 5 bases. CDR3 length equals 15 residues. Germline values: CDR1 SEHNR, CDR2 FQNEAQ (reference sequence). V lost 1 base, J lost 4 bases, and 11 bases lay in between. The CDR3 sequence: CASSLDAGTYNEQFF. In nucleotides, the CDR3 is TGTGCCAGCAGCTTAGACGCCGGGACGTACAATGAGCAGTTCTTC.

This clonotype occurred a few times. The chain uses TRBV5-4 and TRBJ2-2; D call uncertain. The CDR3 has 14 residues. V was cut by 0 bases and J by 7 bases, with 10 bases left in between. Germline V lookup: CDR1 SGHNT, CDR2 YYREEE (reference sequence). The CDR3 DNA sequence: TGTGCCAGCAGCTTGGCCGACCCCAGCGGGGAGCTGTTTTTT. Residues: CASSLADPSGELFF.

There are many counts of this clonotype. The chain recombines TRBV12-3 or TRBV12-4 with TRBJ2-7, with 8 bases matching TRBD2. V gave up 5 bases and J gave up 0 bases; unmatched junction bases: 6. The CDR3 has 15 amino acids. This chain's CDR3 is CASSPGTRSSYEQYF. DNA of the CDR3: TGTGCCAGCAGTCCCGGGACTAGGAGCTCCTACGAGCAGTACTTC.

This clonotype was detected many times. The gene calls are TRBV11-3 and TRBJ1-4, with D hard to call. The CDR3 length is 13 residues. CDR1 and CDR2 from the germline V gene are SGHNT and YENEEA. V was shortened by 2 bases and J by 8 bases, with 9 bases between the two germline ends. In DNA, the CDR3 is TGTGCCAGCAGCTTATCAGCTGGGGAAAAACTGTTTTTT. Protein product: CASSLSAGEKLFF.

About this clonotype itself: This may be a read error: a much more frequent sequence differs by one nucleotide. This rearrangement joins TRBV5-1 to TRBJ2-7; perhaps TRBD2 as D (5 bases). Germline lookup yields CDR1 SGHRS and CDR2 YFSETQ. The CDR3 is 15 residues long. V lost 1 base to trimming and J lost 7 bases, with 18 bases between them. Here the CDR3 reads CASSLSAGSPHEQYF. DNA for the CDR3: TGCGCCAGCAGCTTGAGTGCGGGCAGTCCCCATGAGCAGTACTTC.

The rearrangement uses TRBV20-1 and TRBJ2-1; the D is unclear. CDR3 length: 13 amino acids. The germline V gene encodes CDR1 DFQATT and CDR2 SNEGSKA (reference sequence). The germline V and J ends were trimmed by 6 bases and 5 bases, with 14 bases remaining between them. CDR3 loop: CSATSSSDNEQFF. DNA for the CDR3: TGCAGTGCCACAAGCTCGTCCGACAATGAGCAGTTCTTC.

The V call is TRBV7-2, the J call TRBJ1-1; 7 bases align to TRBD1. V shed 1 base and J 10 bases; nucleotides not matched to a gene: 9. There are 14 residues in the CDR3. Germline V gene lookup returns CDR1 SGHTA and CDR2 FQGNSA. The CDR3 DNA is TGTGCCAGCAGCTTAGAAGGGGGCCCCGTCGGAGCTTTCTTT. Translation gives CASSLEGGPVGAFF.

This clonotype was detected many times. J is TRBJ2-7 and V is TRBV27, with TRBD1 identical over 8 bases. This CDR3 comprises 14 residues. Losses at the gene ends were 6 bases for V and 6 bases for J; bases not matched to a gene: 10. Germline V gene data show CDR1 as MNHEY and CDR2 as SMNVEV (reference sequence). The CDR3 DNA is TGTGCCAGCAGGTCGCGGACAGGGCAGGGCGAGCAGTACTTC. It specifies CASRSRTGQGEQYF.